Described below is a single T cell receptor beta chain sequence and its context. The germline V and J ends were trimmed by 8 bases and 4 bases, with 14 bases remaining between them. This CDR3 is 13 amino acids long. Germline assignment: CDR1 MNHNS and CDR2 SASEGT. This sample was taken from a study of shared clonotypes between healthy human individuals. At the level of the study: The people who gave samples were two women and three men aged 18 to 49. CD8 memory received one plate per donor, CD8 naive two, CD4 memory three and CD4 naive three.

Healthy HIV-negative adults without recent acute infections or vaccinations served as donors. The data were produced by immunoSEQ multiplex PCR, yet TCRdb's version contains in-frame clones alone and is incomplete. Found here are about 2.3 million clones, just under 95% of them singletons; the top ten hold more than 0.35%. The receptor was isolated from a man aged 18 to 30 in good health. Some clones in this sample may be carry-over from other donors' samples. What was sequenced was naive CD4+ T cells from PBMCs. Subset defined: CD45RA+ positively selected. The rearrangement links TRBV6-1 to TRBJ1-1; no definite D call. The CDR3 DNA reads as TGTGCCAGCCTTATAAGCGCGTCCACTGAAGCTTTCTTT. Protein product: CASLISASTEAFF.